A single sample is the source of the 19 T cell receptor beta chains below, sequenced in a study of blood T cell repertoires in COVID-19. Using immunoSEQ multiplex PCR, the repertoire was profiled, and TCRdb retains in-frame clones only, with some absent. Here the sample spans under 20,000 clones, around nine tenths being singletons. Sequencing used peripheral blood. Receptor source: a human donor in a cohort sampled during active COVID-19.

The chain recombines TRBV5-1 with TRBJ1-2, with TRBD1 matching over 9 bases. CDR3 length equals 12 residues. Per germline, CDR1 SGHRS and CDR2 YFSETQ. V gave up 3 bases and J gave up 8 bases; unmatched junction bases: 2. CDR3 sequence: CASSWDRDGYTF. The CDR3 DNA sequence: TGCGCCAGCAGCTGGGACAGGGACGGCTACACCTTC.

The chain employs TRBV2 and TRBJ2-4; the D gene is possibly TRBD1 (5 bases). The germline V and J ends were trimmed by 6 bases and 3 bases, with 21 bases remaining between them. The CDR3 sequence is 17 residues long. The germline V gene has CDR1 SNHLY and CDR2 FYNNEI. CDR3 region: CASREMGLQGRKNIQYF. DNA of the CDR3: TGTGCCAGCAGGGAAATGGGGCTCCAAGGGCGCAAAAACATTCAGTACTTC.

The rearrangement uses TRBV6-2 or TRBV6-3 and TRBJ2-5; no definite D call. Per germline, CDR1 MNHEY and CDR2 SVGEGT. The V end lost 0 bases, the J end lost 5 bases, and 4 bases lay between the germline ends. CDR3 length: 12 amino acids. CDR3 amino acids: CASSYSAETQYF. CDR3 coding DNA: TGTGCCAGCAGTTACTCGGCCGAGACCCAGTACTTC.

V is TRBV12-2 and J is TRBJ2-1; the D segment call TRBD2 is taken from the table without a DNA check. TRBV12-2 is a recognized pseudogene. The CDR3 totals 16 residues. CDR3 DNA: TGTGCAAGTCGCTTAGGGACTAGCGGGATATACAATGAGCAGTTCTTC. Amino acids: CASRLGTSGIYNEQFF.

This clone was counted once. The chain links TRBV28 to TRBJ2-1, with 7 bases fitting TRBD2. The V and J ends lost 3 bases and 0 bases, in that order; junction bases with no gene match: 2. The CDR3 has 15 residues. The germline V gene encodes CDR1 MDHEN and CDR2 SYDVKM. The CDR3 DNA reads TGTGCCAGCAGTTTTGAGCGGGGCTCCTACAATGAGCAGTTCTTC. Amino acid sequence: CASSFERGSYNEQFF.

The rearrangement links TRBV18 to TRBJ1-5, with TRBD1 identical over 12 bases. In germline, CDR1 is KGHSH, CDR2 LQKENI. The V gene end was trimmed by 0 bases and the J gene end by 6 bases; junction bases not matched to a gene: 0. The CDR3 is 15 residues long. CDR3: CASSPPGQGAQPQHF. The CDR3 region has the DNA TGTGCCAGCTCACCACCGGGACAGGGGGCTCAGCCCCAGCATTTT.

The CDR3 nucleotides are TGCGCCAGCAGCCAAGTCGGGCGGACAAGGGGCAATGAGCAGTTCTTC. This gives the protein CASSQVGRTRGNEQFF. The chain has TRBV4-1 and TRBJ2-1, with D perhaps matching TRBD1 (5 bases). Germline V CDR1 and CDR2: MGHRA, YSYEKL. V lost 1 base to trimming and J lost 6 bases, with 16 bases between them. The CDR3 is 16 amino acids.

V is TRBV6-5 and J is TRBJ2-2, with TRBD2 as a possible D gene (5 bases). This CDR3 has 14 residues. CDR1 and CDR2 (germline): MNHEY, SVGAGI. V lost 6 bases and J 4 bases, leaving 12 bases between the germline ends. Here the CDR3 reads CASRRQAGTGELFF. CDR3 nucleotide sequence: TGTGCCAGCAGGCGGCAGGCGGGCACCGGGGAGCTGTTTTTT.

The gene calls are TRBV3-1 (or the pseudogene TRBV3-2) and TRBJ2-1; D might be TRBD1 (6 bases). Germline lookup yields CDR1 LGHDT and CDR2 YNNKEL (reference sequence). The CDR3 spans 12 residues. V was trimmed by 4 bases and J by 8 bases, leaving 9 bases between them. The CDR3 DNA sequence: TGTGCCAGCAGCCGGGGGCTGTATGAGCAGTTCTTC. Amino acid sequence: CASSRGLYEQFF.

V is TRBV2 and J is TRBJ2-7; tentatively, D is TRBD1 (6 bases). The CDR3 totals 11 residues. Per the germline V gene, CDR1 is SNHLY and CDR2 is FYNNEI. CDR3 coding DNA: TGTGCGGGGGCGGCATCTCGCGAGCAGTACTTC. Translated: CAGAASREQYF.

CDR3 coding DNA: TGTGCCAGCAGCTTAGGACCAGCGGGAGACGTCAAGCAGTTCTTC. Residues: CASSLGPAGDVKQFF. The V gene is TRBV7-9, the J gene TRBJ2-1, with 8 bases that match TRBD2. Germline CDR1 reads SEHNR; CDR2 reads FQNEAQ (reference sequence). This CDR3 spans 15 amino acids. The V and J ends lost 1 base and 11 bases, in that order; junction bases with no gene match: 10.

This chain joins TRBV7-2 and TRBJ1-6; TRBD1 agrees at 7 bases. V was clipped by 5 bases and J by 11 bases; unmatched bases: 15. Per germline, CDR1 SGHTA and CDR2 FQGNSA. The CDR3 is made up of 16 amino acids. The DNA for the CDR3 is TGTGCCAGCAGCCCGACGACGGCGGTCAGGGGGGCACCCCTCCACTTT. As protein: CASSPTTAVRGAPLHF.

The chain links TRBV10-3 to TRBJ2-1; 9 nucleotides line up with TRBD2. Germline V lookup: CDR1 ENHRY, CDR2 SYGVKD. With V trimmed by 3 bases and J by 4 bases, 13 bases remained unmatched. The length of the CDR3 is 18 residues. CDR3 coding DNA: TGTGCCATCAGTGACCCCACTAAGACTAGCGGAGGGTACAATGAGCAGTTCTTC. Its protein product is CAISDPTKTSGGYNEQFF.

The chain couples TRBV5-1 to TRBJ2-7; 7 bases align to TRBD1. Germline trimming cut 5 bases from V and 4 bases from J; bases unmatched to any gene: 6. CDR1 and CDR2 from the germline V gene are SGHRS and YFSETQ. The CDR3 is 13 amino acids. The CDR3 DNA sequence: TGCGCCAGCAGAGTAGGGGGCGGATACGAGCAGTACTTC. This translates into CASRVGGGYEQYF.

This sequence joins TRBV7-8 and TRBJ2-2; TRBD2 matches 12 bases. Germline V CDR1 and CDR2: SGHVS, FQNEAQ. The CDR3 is made up of 18 amino acids. V shed 8 bases, J shed 0 bases, and the junction held 10 bases outside the gene matches. The CDR3 loop reads CASGQELAGGPNTGELFF. The CDR3 DNA reads as TGTGCCAGCGGCCAGGAACTAGCGGGAGGACCGAACACCGGGGAGCTGTTTTTT.

This clone was observed a single time. CDR3 residues: CASSFSPREETQYF. CDR3 bases: TGTGCCAGCAGTTTCTCCCCAAGAGAAGAGACCCAGTACTTC. The J gene is TRBJ2-5, the V gene TRBV28; no clear D. With 3 bases removed from V and 3 bases from J, the gap between germline ends came to 11 bases. The CDR3 spans 14 residues. Per germline, CDR1 MDHEN and CDR2 SYDVKM.

The V and J genes are TRBV7-8 and TRBJ1-4; D is unresolved. The germline CDR1 and CDR2 sequences are SGHVS and FQNEAQ. Trimming pared 2 bases from V and 0 bases from J, leaving 13 bases between. The CDR3 has 17 amino acids. The CDR3 sequence is CASSLWAGSATNEKLFF. The CDR3, as DNA: TGTGCCAGCAGCTTATGGGCAGGATCCGCAACTAATGAAAAACTGTTTTTT. The variable domain in full, with the rest retrieved from reference TRBV7-8 and TRBJ1-4, is GAGVSQSPRYKVAKRGQDVALRCDPISGHVSLFWYQQALGQGPEFLTYFQNEAQLDKSGLPSDRFFAERPEGSVSTLKIQRTQQEDSAVYLCASSLWAGSATNEKLFFGSGTQLSVL.

The rearrangement uses TRBV24-1 and TRBJ2-2; D ambiguous. Germline CDR1 reads KGHDR; CDR2 reads SFDVKD. The CDR3 length is 16 residues. V gave up 3 bases and J gave up 6 bases, with 16 bases separating them. CDR3 region: CATSDPTPTSPGELFF. CDR3 coding DNA: TGTGCCACCAGTGATCCCACACCGACATCCCCCGGGGAGCTGTTTTTT.

This clone was detected only once. This chain uses TRBV5-1 with TRBJ2-1; 12 nucleotides line up with TRBD2. V gave up 4 bases and J gave up 3 bases; unmatched junction bases: 8. The CDR3 is 17 amino acids. In germline, CDR1 is SGHRS, CDR2 YFSETQ. CDR3 sequence: CASSRRLGLAGYNEQFF. The CDR3 DNA sequence: TGCGCCAGCAGCCGTAGACTGGGACTAGCGGGCTACAATGAGCAGTTCTTC.